This T cell receptor (beta chain) stems from a study of molecular identifiers for immune sequencing clone quantification. Of note for this clonotype: A much larger clonotype is one base distant, so this may be a read error.

MiXCR, applied by TCRdb to the PCR reads, yields one record per CDR3 protein. The sample carries about 640,000 distinct CDR3 sequences, about 20% recorded once. Sequenced sample: naive CD8+ T cells from blood, with Jurkat cell RNA spiked in. Subset here: FACS-sorted CD8+CD4-CCR7+CD45RA+ naive T cells. The sequence came from a human donor in good health. Some libraries in this study had Jurkat cell RNA spiked in.

Here the CDR3 DNA reads TGCGCCAGCGGCCAAGAATGGGACAGGTTAAATGGCTACACCTTC. It codes for CASGQEWDRLNGYTF. The genes are TRBV4-3 and TRBJ1-2; 8 bases line up with TRBD1. Germline assignment: CDR1 LGHNA and CDR2 YSLEER. This CDR3 is 15 amino acids long.